This T cell receptor beta chain was sequenced during a study of cytomegalovirus exposure and HLA in healthy donors. Turning to the study itself: Around 85 million unique TCR sequences came from HLA-typed donors in an early release. Notes on the study in general: Some V segments (TRBV6-2 and TRBV6-3 among them) were excluded as indistinguishable.

This clone occurred once. What it binds is not known. PCR primers comprised 60 Vbeta and 13 Jbeta primers. The assay was immunoSEQ multiplex PCR, and TCRdb's table has in-frame clones only and misses some. This sample yields fewer than 200,000 clones, of which about 64% are seen a single time; less than 1.5% belongs to the top ten. The CDR3 sequence is 14 residues long. J gave up 8 bases and V 5 bases, and 11 bases lay outside the gene matches. Germline V gives CDR1 MDHEN, CDR2 SYDVKM. Nominally healthy donors provided the samples, though records likely missed some immune exposures. The V and J genes are TRBV28 and TRBJ1-1; 7 bases match TRBD1. Sequencing used PBMCs. This receptor was obtained from a man between 45 and 60 years old in good health and CMV-seronegative. CDR3 region: CASSIIRGRQEAFF. CDR3 in DNA: TGTGCCAGCAGTATAATTAGGGGGCGTCAGGAAGCTTTCTTT.